Below, 11 T cell receptor beta chains from the same sample are listed, as sequenced in a study of monozygotic twins with inflammatory bowel disease. For each CDR3 protein, TCRdb gives one entry from its re-call of the 5' RACE reads, without DNA. In total, the table holds approximately 400,000 distinct CDR3 sequences. The sample was blood. The receptors come from a human donor with ulcerative colitis or Crohn's disease, or a healthy co-twin of an affected twin (not recorded which).

The V call is TRBV5-1, the J call TRBJ2-5; TCRdb gives TRBD2 as the D gene, but with no DNA this cannot be confirmed. In germline, CDR1 is SGHRS, CDR2 YFSETQ. The CDR3 consists of 13 residues. The CDR3: CASSLTSVETQYF.

The J gene is TRBJ2-7, the V gene TRBV10-3; without DNA, the TCRdb call of TRBD2 cannot be checked. This CDR3 has 13 amino acids. From germline, CDR1 is ENHRY and CDR2 SYGVKD. This CDR3 is CAISERQGYEQYF.

The chain links TRBV27 to TRBJ2-5; TCRdb's assignment of TRBD2 cannot be checked, as there is no DNA. The CDR3 sequence is 15 residues long. The germline gives CDR1 MNHEY, CDR2 SMNVEV (reference sequence). CDR3: CASKGAGTRSETQYF.

This chain joins TRBV30 and TRBJ1-2; TCRdb names TRBD1, which stays unverified in the absence of DNA. Germline CDR1 reads GTSNPN; CDR2 reads SVGIG (reference sequence). The CDR3 sequence is 18 residues long. CDR3 sequence: CAWNEGTDRGRRSYGYTF.

The chain carries TRBV7-9 and TRBJ2-5; TCRdb designates TRBD2, a call that cannot be tested without DNA. Per the germline V gene, CDR1 is SEHNR and CDR2 is FQNEAQ (reference sequence). The CDR3 extends over 14 amino acids. The CDR3 is CASSPRVAWETQYF.

The V gene is TRBV7-6, the J gene TRBJ2-1. The CDR3 is made up of 16 amino acids. CDR1 is SGHVS and CDR2 is FNYEAQ in the germline V gene. The CDR3 loop reads CASSLAVPTPYNEQFF.

The V call is TRBV6-2 or TRBV6-3, the J call TRBJ1-6. Germline assignment: CDR1 MNHEY and CDR2 SVGEGT. CDR3 length: 16 residues. CDR3 loop: CASSYSKIQRFSPLHF.

This chain connects TRBV15 to TRBJ1-1. CDR1 and CDR2 (germline): LNHNV, YYDKDF (reference sequence). The CDR3 spans 15 residues. The CDR3 spells CATSRDPGSGTEAFF.

The chain employs TRBV19 and TRBJ1-6; as DNA is missing, the TRBD1 call by TCRdb cannot be tested. Germline assignment: CDR1 LNHDA and CDR2 SQIVND (reference sequence). This CDR3 is 17 amino acids long. The CDR3 region is CASSPFPLSSYNSPLHF.

This chain connects TRBV7-9 to TRBJ2-4; TCRdb proposes TRBD1, but this gene call is untestable without DNA. The germline gives CDR1 SEHNR, CDR2 FQNEAQ (reference sequence). The CDR3 sequence is 15 residues long. The CDR3 here is CASSLEGARYDIQYF.

V usage is TRBV19 and J usage is TRBJ2-3; the D call of TRBD2 rests on TCRdb alone, since no DNA is present to check it. Germline V lookup: CDR1 LNHDA, CDR2 SQIVND (reference sequence). CDR3 size: 14 residues. CDR3 region: CATNRGGGTDTQYF.